The clone carrying this T cell receptor (beta chain) was seen a handful of times. This sample was taken from a study of blood T cell repertoires in COVID-19. Turning to the study itself: Specimens from acute and convalescent COVID-19 originated in the United States, Italy and Spain. T cells, B-cell-depleted T cells, or PBMCs supplied cDNA or gDNA.

The CDR3 totals 16 residues. Germline-derived CDR1 and CDR2 are SGDLS and YYNGEE. V was clipped by 0 bases and J by 4 bases; unmatched bases: 5. Authors' analysis steps: Scientists estimated how many nucleated cells there were by amplifying reference gene primers. Method: immunoSEQ multiplex PCR; TCRdb's copy keeps in-frame clones and lacks some. V and J calls and clone size come straight from that table; D and trimming were deduced from the DNA. The sample holds about 490,000 clones, roughly 85% seen once. Sequencing was done on a sample of peripheral blood. This chain links TRBV9 with TRBJ1-1; 11 positions agree with TRBD1. This clonotype was obtained from a human donor in a cohort sampled during active COVID-19. The CDR3 nucleotides read TGTGCCAGCAGCGTAGGTCTGGGACAGGGGGGCACTGAAGCTTTCTTT. Amino acids: CASSVGLGQGGTEAFF.